These 18 T cell receptor beta chains share one sample of origin, sequenced in a study of technical replicates of blood from several donors. Sequencing was performed with immunoSEQ multiplex PCR; in TCRdb, only in-frame clones are kept and a portion is missing. The sample consists of tens of thousands of clones, around nine tenths of them appearing once. The sample taken for sequencing was PBMCs. These receptor sequences come from a human donor in good health. Some clones in this sample may be carry-over from other donors' samples.

This clone was recorded once. The rearrangement uses TRBV7-2 and TRBJ2-7, with D hard to call. Germline loops: CDR1 SGHTA, CDR2 FQGNSA. Trimming cost V 1 base and J 6 bases, with 13 bases left between them. CDR3 length: 14 residues. CDR3 residues: CASSLVRPSLEQYF. CDR3 DNA: TGTGCCAGCAGCTTAGTCCGTCCCTCCCTCGAGCAGTACTTC.

By share of the sample, this clone is medium-sized. V usage is TRBV4-2 and J usage is TRBJ1-1, with 8 bases fitting TRBD1. V dropped 0 bases and J dropped 4; count of bases not matched to a gene: 7. CDR1 is LGHNA, CDR2 YNFKEQ, per germline. The CDR3 extends over 16 amino acids. The CDR3 coding sequence is TGTGCCAGCAGCCAAGATGCCGGGACAGGCTCCACTGAAGCTTTCTTT. Its translation is CASSQDAGTGSTEAFF.

The chain links TRBV7-6 to TRBJ2-3; 7 nucleotides align to TRBD2. J lost 4 bases, V lost 4 bases, and 8 bases had no gene match. Germline CDR1 is SGHVS and CDR2 is FNYEAQ. This CDR3 spans 15 amino acids. The CDR3: CASSSTSYISDTQYF. The CDR3 region has the DNA TGTGCCAGCAGCTCGACTAGCTATATATCAGATACGCAGTATTTT.

V gene TRBV5-8 combines with J gene TRBJ2-7; possibly TRBD1 for D (8 bases). In germline, CDR1 is SGHTS, CDR2 YDEGEE. This CDR3 contains 12 residues. Trimming took 0 bases from V and 10 from J, leaving 11 bases between them. The CDR3 sequence: CASSLDRGGQYF. The DNA for the CDR3 is TGTGCCAGCAGCTTGGACAGGGGGGGACAGTACTTC.

The rearrangement uses TRBV7-2 and TRBJ2-7, with D perhaps TRBD1 (6 bases). V was clipped by 1 base and J by 7 bases, with 11 bases between them. Germline values: CDR1 SGHTA, CDR2 FQGNSA. The CDR3 length is 13 residues. In DNA, the CDR3 is TGTGCCAGCAGCTTAGACAGGGTGGGGGAGCAGTACTTC. This gives the protein CASSLDRVGEQYF.

V is TRBV25-1 and J is TRBJ2-7, with TRBD1 matching over 8 bases. Trimming took 3 bases from V and 5 from J; bases not matched to a gene: 9. The germline V gene encodes CDR1 MGHDK and CDR2 SYGVNS. CDR3 size: 15 residues. CDR3 nucleotides: TGTGCCAGCAGTGACCTAGGACAGGGTTCCCACGAGCAGTACTTC. Translated, it gives CASSDLGQGSHEQYF.

The chain employs TRBV4-2 and TRBJ2-7, with 11 bases matching TRBD2. Germline trimming cut 3 bases from V and 2 bases from J; bases unmatched to any gene: 9. This CDR3 is built from 17 residues. Looked up from germline, CDR1 is LGHNA and CDR2 is YNFKEQ. The CDR3 sequence is CASSHLAGGPSPYEQYF. CDR3 sequence (DNA): TGTGCCAGCAGCCACCTAGCGGGAGGCCCGAGTCCCTACGAGCAGTACTTC.

There are a few counts of this clone. The chain combines TRBV27 with TRBJ1-1; unclear D gene. V lost 2 bases and J lost 3, with 7 bases in between. Germline CDR1 is MNHEY and CDR2 is SMNVEV (reference sequence). The CDR3 loop spans 13 amino acids. For the CDR3, the DNA is TGTGCCAGCAGTTTAGACTGGTACACTGAAGCTTTCTTT. It yields the protein CASSLDWYTEAFF.

This clone occurred a few times. This chain connects TRBV6-5 to TRBJ1-1; D is ambiguous. Germline loops: CDR1 MNHEY, CDR2 SVGAGI. Trimming pared 0 bases from V and 1 base from J, leaving 9 bases between. The length of the CDR3 is 15 residues. The chain's CDR3 is CASSYSTEKNTEAFF. CDR3 nucleotide sequence: TGTGCCAGCAGTTACTCCACAGAAAAGAACACTGAAGCTTTCTTT.

The gene calls are TRBV4-3 and TRBJ2-7; 14 bases line up with TRBD2. There are 20 residues in the CDR3. The germline V gene encodes CDR1 LGHNA and CDR2 YSLEER. V shed 0 bases and J 4 bases; nucleotides not matched to a gene: 14. CDR3 protein: CASSQDPVRLAGGTLYEQYF. For the CDR3, the DNA is TGCGCCAGCAGCCAAGATCCGGTGCGACTAGCGGGAGGGACTCTTTACGAGCAGTACTTC.

The table lists this clone with a count of one. The chain links TRBV10-3 to TRBJ2-7, with D perhaps TRBD1 (7 bases). The CDR3 is made up of 14 amino acids. V was trimmed by 4 bases and J by 4 bases, leaving 14 bases between them. Germline V gene data show CDR1 as ENHRY and CDR2 as SYGVKD. The CDR3 protein is CAISGGRGAYEQYF. The CDR3 DNA is TGTGCCATCAGTGGGGGCAGGGGGGCTTACGAGCAGTACTTC.

V usage is TRBV6-4 and J usage is TRBJ2-3; TRBD2 is a possible D gene (5 bases). Germline V gene lookup returns CDR1 MRHNA and CDR2 SNTAGT. CDR3 length equals 14 residues. The germline V and J ends were trimmed by 4 bases and 1 base, with 9 bases remaining between them. The CDR3 sequence: CASSVDYGTDTQYF. In DNA form, the CDR3 reads TGTGCCAGCAGTGTAGACTACGGCACAGATACGCAGTATTTT.

This clone was picked up a small number of times. The chain uses TRBV6-6 and TRBJ2-7; TRBD1 is a possible D gene (5 bases). Germline loops: CDR1 MNHNY, CDR2 SVGAGI (reference sequence). The CDR3 has 12 residues. Trimming left V 5 bases short and J 4 bases short, with 9 bases between. This chain's CDR3 is CASSGRDYEQYF. The CDR3 nucleotides read TGTGCCAGCAGTGGCAGGGATTACGAGCAGTACTTC.

The rearrangement uses TRBV10-3 and TRBJ1-1; no clear D gene. The V and J ends lost 2 bases and 0 bases respectively, with 7 bases between them. From germline, CDR1 is ENHRY and CDR2 SYGVKD. The CDR3 contains 14 residues. This chain's CDR3 is CAISEQTMNTEAFF. CDR3 in DNA: TGTGCCATCAGTGAGCAGACAATGAACACTGAAGCTTTCTTT.

The chain carries TRBV6-5 and TRBJ2-7, with D perhaps TRBD1 (6 bases). The CDR3 consists of 14 residues. V was cut by 7 bases and J by 6 bases, with 19 bases left in between. CDR1 is MNHEY, CDR2 SVGAGI, per germline. Here the CDR3 reads CASTTPGTPSEQYF. CDR3 bases: TGTGCCAGCACAACCCCCGGGACACCTTCCGAGCAGTACTTC.

The chain joins TRBV7-2 to TRBJ2-3; TRBD2 aligns across 7 bases. After removal of 5 bases from V and 0 bases from J, the junction contained 8 bases not matched to a gene. The CDR3 is 16 amino acids. CDR1 is SGHTA, CDR2 FQGNSA, per germline. The CDR3 DNA reads as TGTGCCAGCAGCCCAGCAGTCGGGGGGAGCACAGATACGCAGTATTTT. Residues: CASSPAVGGSTDTQYF. The whole variable domain, remainder taken from reference TRBV7-2 and TRBJ2-3, is GAGVSQSPSNKVTEKGKDVELRCDPISGHTALYWYRQSLGQGLEFLIYFQGNSAPDKSGLPSDRFSAERTGGSVSTLTIQRTQQEDSAVYLCASSPAVGGSTDTQYFGPGTRLTVL.

The V and J genes are TRBV10-3 and TRBJ2-3; 15 nucleotides match TRBD2. The CDR3 contains 19 residues. V gave up 4 bases and J gave up 3 bases; unmatched junction bases: 11. Germline assignment: CDR1 ENHRY and CDR2 SYGVKD. CDR3 in amino acids: CAISATGLAGGGGTDTQYF. DNA of the CDR3: TGTGCCATCAGTGCTACGGGACTAGCGGGAGGCGGGGGGACAGATACGCAGTATTTT.

The V gene is TRBV4-3, the J gene TRBJ2-7, with 8 bases identical to TRBD2. The junction had 7 bases not matched to a gene; V was cut back by 0 bases and J by 6 bases. This CDR3 comprises 15 residues. Germline V gives CDR1 LGHNA, CDR2 YSLEER. This CDR3 reads CASSQDGGAGIEQYF. CDR3 DNA: TGCGCCAGCAGCCAAGACGGGGGGGCTGGGATCGAGCAGTACTTC.